This T cell receptor (beta chain) was captured in a study of neurological immune-mediated disorders. Overall study results and limits: The most TCR clonal expansion was seen in HTLV-1-associated myelopathy, and the least was seen in multiple sclerosis, which fell below healthy controls.

Documented time point: longitudinal time-point 3. Libraries used 2 million unsorted PBMCs kept frozen in RNAlater. To note about this clonotype: Antigen: not known.

Synthesis of cDNA was performed by 5'RACE using 10-nucleotide random UMIs. From 15-18 subjects, each sequencing run yielded over 180 million TCR-beta sequences. MiXCR was run by TCRdb on the 5' RACE reads, yielding one entry per CDR3 protein. Among 40,000 or so distinct CDR3 sequences listed, about 13% were seen once. V dropped 0 bases and J dropped 4; count of bases not matched to a gene: 9. The CDR3 sequence is 18 residues long. Looked up from germline, CDR1 is SGHRS and CDR2 is YFSETQ. Sequenced: PBMCs. This receptor was obtained from a man aged 25 to 40 in good health. V gene TRBV5-1 combines with J gene TRBJ2-3; 12 bases fit TRBD2. DNA of the CDR3: TGCGCCAGCAGCTTGGGATGGACTAGCGGGAACATTGCAGATACGCAGTATTTT. As protein: CASSLGWTSGNIADTQYF.